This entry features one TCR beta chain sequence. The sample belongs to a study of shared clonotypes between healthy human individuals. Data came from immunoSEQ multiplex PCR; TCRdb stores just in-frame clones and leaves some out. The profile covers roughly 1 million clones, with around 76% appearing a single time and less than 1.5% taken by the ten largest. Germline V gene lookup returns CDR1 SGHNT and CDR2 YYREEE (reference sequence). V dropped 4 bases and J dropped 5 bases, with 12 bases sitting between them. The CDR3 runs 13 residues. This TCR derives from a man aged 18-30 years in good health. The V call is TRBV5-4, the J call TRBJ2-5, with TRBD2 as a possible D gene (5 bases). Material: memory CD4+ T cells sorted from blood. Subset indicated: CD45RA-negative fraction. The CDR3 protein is CASSRGLGETQYF. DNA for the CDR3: TGTGCCAGCAGCCGCGGACTGGGGGAGACCCAGTACTTC.